This T cell receptor (beta chain) was retrieved from a study of shared clonotypes between healthy human individuals. Libraries were prepared by immunoSEQ multiplex PCR; TCRdb keeps only in-frame clonotypes and omits some of them. The sample records 1.4 million to 1.5 million clones, about 96% being singletons. Germline-derived CDR1 and CDR2 are SGHVS and FQNEAQ. The CDR3 is 14 residues long. The V gene lost 1 base and the J gene lost 0 bases, with 5 bases spanning the gap. The source is a young man in good health. The chain combines TRBV7-8 with TRBJ2-3; D gene uncertain. Material for sequencing was naive CD4+ T cells sorted from blood. The subset: CD45RA+ positively selected. This CDR3 reads CASSLEASTDTQYF. CDR3 DNA: TGTGCCAGCAGCTTAGAAGCGAGCACAGATACGCAGTATTTT.